These 7 T cell receptor beta chains were all obtained from the same sample, sequenced in a study of shared clonotypes between healthy human individuals. Repertoires were generated with immunoSEQ multiplex PCR, while TCRdb's copy carries only in-frame clones and drops some. The sample contains around 530,000 clones, roughly 72% of which appear only once. Sequencing used PBMCs. These receptors were collected from a woman aged 40-49 years in good health. Some clones in this sample may be carry-over from other donors' samples.

The rearrangement joins TRBV29-1 to TRBJ2-1, with D tentatively TRBD1 or TRBD2 (5 bases each). The germline V and J ends were trimmed by 6 bases and 0 bases, with 12 bases remaining between them. This CDR3 is 14 amino acids long. The germline CDR1 and CDR2 sequences are SQVTM and ANQGSEA. The CDR3 region has the DNA TGCAGCGTCCCCACGGGGCGCTCCTACAATGAGCAGTTCTTC. Protein: CSVPTGRSYNEQFF.

The chain links TRBV6-1 to TRBJ1-1; possibly TRBD1 for D (5 bases). V was shortened by 6 bases and J by 2 bases, with 10 bases between the two germline ends. CDR3 size: 13 residues. Germline loops: CDR1 MNHNS, CDR2 SASEGT. This chain's CDR3 is CASRFDSNTEAFF. The DNA for the CDR3 is TGTGCCAGCAGATTTGACAGTAACACTGAAGCTTTCTTT.

This clone has a count of ten or more. The rearrangement uses TRBV27 and TRBJ2-7, with D unresolved. The CDR3 is 13 amino acids. CDR1 MNHEY and CDR2 SMNVEV come from the germline V gene (reference sequence). V was shortened by 8 bases and J by 2 bases, with 13 bases between the two germline ends. DNA for the CDR3: TGTGCCAGCGGGGTGGGGAAAACCTACGAGCAGTACTTC. Amino acid sequence: CASGVGKTYEQYF.

J is TRBJ2-3 and V is TRBV10-3; D not resolved. V was shortened by 3 bases and J by 0 bases, with 13 bases between the two germline ends. Germline V lookup: CDR1 ENHRY, CDR2 SYGVKD. The CDR3 totals 16 residues. CDR3 region: CAISEQMVTSTDTQYF. CDR3 coding DNA: TGTGCCATCAGTGAACAGATGGTAACTAGCACAGATACGCAGTATTTT.

The chain joins TRBV19 to TRBJ2-5; 9 nucleotides align to TRBD1. This CDR3 comprises 16 residues. Trimming removed 3 bases from V and 5 bases from J; junction bases left unmatched: 10. From germline, CDR1 is LNHDA and CDR2 SQIVND (reference sequence). The CDR3 nucleotides are TGTGCCAGTAGTATCTCGGGACAGGGAGGTGCGGAGACCCAGTACTTC. Translated, it gives CASSISGQGGAETQYF. Filled out from reference TRBV19 and TRBJ2-5, the complete variable domain reads DGGITQSPKYLFRKEGQNVTLSCEQNLNHDAMYWYRQDPGQGLRLIYYSQIVNDFQKGDIAEGYSVSREKKESFPLTVTSAQKNPTAFYLCASSISGQGGAETQYFGPGTRLLVL.

The CDR3 here is CASGVAGDAEFYEQYF. CDR3 nucleotides: TGTGCCAGCGGGGTAGCGGGAGACGCCGAGTTTTACGAGCAGTACTTC. This rearrangement joins TRBV28 to TRBJ2-7; 9 bases match TRBD2. The CDR3 is made up of 16 amino acids. V shed 8 bases and J 4 bases; nucleotides not matched to a gene: 15. Germline CDR1 reads MDHEN; CDR2 reads SYDVKM.

This chain connects TRBV7-8 to TRBJ1-1; no clear D gene. V lost 2 bases to trimming and J lost 0 bases, with 10 bases between them. This CDR3 comprises 15 residues. In germline, CDR1 is SGHVS, CDR2 FQNEAQ. This CDR3 is CASSLWRVVNTEAFF. The CDR3 DNA sequence: TGTGCCAGCAGCTTATGGAGGGTTGTGAACACTGAAGCTTTCTTT.